These T cell receptor beta chains were read from a single sample in a study of blood T cell repertoires in COVID-19. TCRdb keeps only in-frame clones here, not all; method: immunoSEQ multiplex PCR. The sample lists some 350,000 clones, approximately 86% seen once, with 3% in the top ten. Sample: peripheral blood. Receptor source: a human donor in a cohort sampled during active COVID-19. The CDR3 runs from the conserved cysteine through the conserved F or W. D genes are given only for firm matches. Clone size is given for some rows only: seen once, a few or many times, or a class if the clone is expanded.

j_call d_call v_call clone_size cdr3_nt cdr3_aa
TRBJ2-1 NA TRBV5-1 NA TGCGCCAGCAGCCCGAACGACAGCGATGAGCAGTTCTTC CASSPNDSDEQFF
TRBJ2-3 NA TRBV7-9 once TGTGCCAGCAGCTTAGTGGCCGCAAGCACAGATACGCAGTATTTT CASSLVAASTDTQYF
TRBJ1-6 NA TRBV6-1 once TGTGCCAGCAGTGACCTCTGGGGCAATTCACCCCTCCACTTT CASSDLWGNSPLHF
TRBJ2-1 TRBD2 TRBV6-6 NA TGTGCCAGCAGCACTAGCGGGAGTGGGTCTGAGCAGTTCTTC CASSTSGSGSEQFF
TRBJ2-1 TRBD2 TRBV29-1 NA TGCAGTGACGGGGGGGTCTACAATGAGCAGTTCTTC CSDGGVYNEQFF
TRBJ2-5 TRBD2 TRBV5-1 NA TGCGCCAGCAGCCCCCGGCGGGGGGCCGGCGAGACCCAGTACTTC CASSPRRGAGETQYF
TRBJ2-1 NA TRBV7-8 NA TGTGCCAGCAGCTTGCTCTCCGGGATCCAGTTCTTC CASSLLSGIQFF
TRBJ1-5 NA TRBV6-4 once TGTGCCAGCAGTGAGGGACAAAACAATCAGCCCCAGCATTTT CASSEGQNNQPQHF
TRBJ2-3 TRBD2 TRBV14 NA TGTGCCAGCAGCCAACTAGCGGGCACAGATACGCAGTATTTT CASSQLAGTDTQYF
TRBJ2-3 NA TRBV7-9 NA TGTGCCAGCAGCCACAGCGGGCGTGGTGGAGGAGATACGCAGTATTTT CASSHSGRGGGDTQYF
TRBJ2-1 TRBD2 TRBV6-4 NA TGTGCCAGCAGTGATACGGCGGGAGCTTTTTACAATGAGCAGTTCTTC CASSDTAGAFYNEQFF
TRBJ1-6 NA TRBV28 NA TGTGCCAGCAGTTTGGGAGGGGGAGGGTCTCGTTCACCCCTCCACTTT CASSLGGGGSRSPLHF
TRBJ2-1 NA TRBV5-4 NA TGTGCCAGCAGCTTCACTTCCTACAATGAGCAGTTCTTC CASSFTSYNEQFF
TRBJ1-4 TRBD1 TRBV7-9 NA TGTGCCAGCAGCTCCACACAGGGGGAGCCTGAAAAACTGTTTTTT CASSSTQGEPEKLFF
TRBJ2-5 TRBD2 TRBV30 NA TGTGCCTGGAGTCCCCTAGCGGGACCAGGTAGAGAGACCCAGTACTTC CAWSPLAGPGRETQYF
TRBJ1-5 NA TRBV2 NA TGTGCCAGCGAAGGACAGACAGGTAGCAATCAGCCCCAGCATTTT CASEGQTGSNQPQHF
TRBJ2-2 TRBD1 TRBV4-1 NA TGCGCCAGCAGCCACTCGACAGGGGCCGGGGAGCTGTTTTTT CASSHSTGAGELFF
TRBJ1-2 NA TRBV7-9 NA TGTGCCAGCAGCTTAGGGTCCGGCGGAGGCTACACCTTC CASSLGSGGGYTF
TRBJ2-1 NA TRBV10-3 once TGTGCCATCAGTGAGTCTAGAACAGGGGGGGATTACAATGAGCAGTTCTTC CAISESRTGGDYNEQFF
TRBJ1-1 NA TRBV21-1 NA TGTGCCAGCAGCAAAGTTGGTTACAGGGCCAAGGTAGAGGGTAACACTGAAGCTTTCTTT CASSKVGYRAKVEGNTEAFF
TRBJ2-1 NA TRBV25-1 once TGTGCCAGCAGTGAGCAAACCCCGGGAAAATCCGCTGAGCAGTTCTTC CASSEQTPGKSAEQFF
TRBJ2-3 NA TRBV1 NA TGCACCAGCAGGACTAGCGGGGAAGATACGCAGTATTTT CTSRTSGEDTQYF
TRBJ1-2 NA TRBV30 few TGTGCCTGGGACGGACAGTTGGAAGGCGGCTACACCTTC CAWDGQLEGGYTF
TRBJ2-7 TRBD2 TRBV7-2 NA TGTGCCAGCAGCTTAGCCCGGACTAGCCCCTACGAGCAGTACTTC CASSLARTSPYEQYF
TRBJ1-6 NA TRBV7-8 few TGTGCCAGCAGCTTAGCGCTACTATTCGGGTCACCCCTCCACTTT CASSLALLFGSPLHF
TRBJ2-7 TRBD2 TRBV10-1 few TGCGCCAGCAGTGAGTCGAGGCTAGCGGGAGCCTACGAGCAGTACTTC CASSESRLAGAYEQYF
TRBJ2-7 TRBD2 TRBV13 NA TGTGCCAGCAGCCTCCACTTGGCGGGGGTCTACGAGCAGTACTTC CASSLHLAGVYEQYF
TRBJ2-7 TRBD2 TRBV11-2 once TGTGCCAGCAGCTTAGGAGGGACTAGCGGTTACGAGCAGTACTTC CASSLGGTSGYEQYF
TRBJ2-7 TRBD2 TRBV2 NA TGTGCCAGCAGTGAAGCGCCGTCTAGCGGGACTGAACGCTCCTACGAGCAGTACTTC CASSEAPSSGTERSYEQYF
TRBJ2-4 TRBD1 TRBV20-1 NA TGCAGTGCTTCGACAGGGAACATTCAGTACTTC CSASTGNIQYF
TRBJ1-1 TRBD1 TRBV10-3 few TGTGCCATCAGTACAGGGGCTGAAGCTTTCTTT CAISTGAEAFF
TRBJ2-1 NA TRBV24-1 NA TGTGCCACCAGTGATCAGGGCTCCTACAATGAGCAGTTCTTC CATSDQGSYNEQFF
TRBJ2-7 TRBD2 TRBV5-1 NA TGCGCCAGCAGCGCCTGGGGTAGCGGGATGGGTGAGCAGTACTTC CASSAWGSGMGEQYF
TRBJ2-6 NA TRBV14 NA TGTGCCAGCAGCCAAGGTCGGCCGGGGTTGATTGCTGGGGCCAACGTCCTGACTTTC CASSQGRPGLIAGANVLTF
TRBJ2-2 NA TRBV7-9 few TGTGCCAGCAGCGAGACAACCGGGACGAACACCGGGGAGCTGTTTTTT CASSETTGTNTGELFF
TRBJ1-2 TRBD1 TRBV25-1 NA TGTGCCAGCAGTGAATATTGGACAGGGGTCCCCGTCAACTATGGCTACACCTTC CASSEYWTGVPVNYGYTF
TRBJ2-7 TRBD2 TRBV2 few TGTGCCAGCAGACCGGGACTAGCGGGAATTGACGAGCAGTACTTC CASRPGLAGIDEQYF
TRBJ1-1 NA TRBV7-2 once TGTGCCAGCAGCCTCAAACAGGGAAGGGACACTGAAGCTTTCTTT CASSLKQGRDTEAFF